Each of the 6 T cell receptor beta chains below was sequenced from the same sample in a study of OX40 agonist ivuxolimab in advanced cancers. Profiled with immunoSEQ multiplex PCR; TCRdb holds only in-frame clones, not every one. In the table there are about 62,000 clones, approximately 88% of which are singletons. The sequencing used CD4+ or CD8+ T cells sorted from blood, collected in a trial of the OX40 agonist ivuxolimab. These receptors were collected from an adult with an advanced solid tumor such as melanoma, head and neck, liver or kidney cancer.

The rearrangement uses TRBV19 and TRBJ1-1; D unresolved. Germline assignment: CDR1 LNHDA and CDR2 SQIVND (reference sequence). Trimming removed 4 bases from V and 0 bases from J, with 12 bases in between. The CDR3 sequence is 15 residues long. Here the CDR3 DNA reads TGTGCCAGTAGTAGACGGCAGCAAATGAACACTGAAGCTTTCTTT. As protein: CASSRRQQMNTEAFF.

This chain links TRBV6-1 with TRBJ1-1; TRBD1 matches 9 bases. The germline gives CDR1 MNHNS, CDR2 SASEGT. V lost 4 bases and J lost 0; bases outside the gene matches: 3. This CDR3 region has 15 residues. CDR3 DNA: TGTGCCAGCAGTGGGACAGGGGAAATGAACACTGAAGCTTTCTTT. Its protein product is CASSGTGEMNTEAFF.

The chain uses TRBV11-1 and TRBJ1-2, with D possibly being TRBD1 (5 bases). CDR3 length equals 16 residues. Trimming took off 1 base at V and 3 bases at J, with 15 bases between the two ends. From germline, CDR1 is SGHAT and CDR2 FQDESV (reference sequence). The CDR3 loop reads CASSLDQRGSDYGYTF. DNA for the CDR3: TGTGCCAGCAGCTTAGATCAACGGGGCTCGGACTATGGCTACACCTTC.

This rearrangement joins TRBV18 to TRBJ1-4; no reliable D call. This CDR3 has 15 amino acids. Trimming pared 2 bases from V and 7 bases from J, leaving 14 bases between. In germline, CDR1 is KGHSH, CDR2 LQKENI. The CDR3 DNA follows: TGTGCCAGCTCACCAGCGACGGTTACCAGTGAAAAACTGTTTTTT. Translating it yields CASSPATVTSEKLFF.

The chain joins TRBV6-6 to TRBJ2-7; TRBD1 or TRBD2 may be the D gene (5 bases each). The CDR3 is 15 amino acids. Germline V gene sequence: CDR1 MNHNY, CDR2 SVGAGI (reference sequence). V was clipped by 0 bases and J by 0 bases, with 9 bases between them. The CDR3 nucleotides read TGTGCCAGCAGTTACTCAGCAGGGAGCTCCTACGAGCAGTACTTC. Translating gives CASSYSAGSSYEQYF.

This chain uses TRBV5-6 with TRBJ2-3; 8 nucleotides match TRBD2. The CDR3 has 16 residues. V trimming: 2 bases; J trimming: 3 bases; junction bases outside the gene matches: 8. Germline loops: CDR1 SGHDT, CDR2 YYEEEE. The CDR3 loop is CASSFLSGGDTDTQYF. The CDR3 DNA reads as TGTGCCAGCAGCTTCCTTTCCGGGGGGGATACAGATACGCAGTATTTT.